The rows below give T cell receptor beta chains drawn from one sample of a study of blood T cell repertoires in COVID-19. Generated by immunoSEQ multiplex PCR, the TCRdb table keeps only in-frame clones and is missing some. The sample has approximately 190,000 clones, 80% to 85% seen once. The sequencing sample was made of peripheral blood. Every receptor here comes from a human donor in a cohort sampled during active COVID-19. Both conserved end residues are part of each CDR3. The D gene is left open where the match is weak. The size of a clone is reported for some rows only, either as once, few or many, or as a class for expanded clones.

V gene: TRBV5-1; clone size: .; J gene: TRBJ2-3; D gene: .; CDR3 DNA: TGCGCCAGCAATGGGAGGCAGGGCACAGATACGCAGTATTTT; CDR3 protein: CASNGRQGTDTQYF
V gene: TRBV29-1; clone size: .; J gene: TRBJ2-3; D gene: TRBD2; CDR3 DNA: TGCAGCGTTGAAGATCAGACTAGCGGGAGGATAGATACGCAGTATTTT; CDR3 protein: CSVEDQTSGRIDTQYF
V gene: TRBV30; clone size: .; J gene: TRBJ1-1; D gene: .; CDR3 DNA: TGTGCCTGGAGTCCAACCCGGTGGGCCGTGAACACTGAAGCTTTCTTT; CDR3 protein: CAWSPTRWAVNTEAFF
V gene: TRBV7-3; clone size: .; J gene: TRBJ2-3; D gene: TRBD2; CDR3 DNA: TGTGCCAGCAGCCCCCAAGCGGGGGGCGACACAGATACGCAGTATTTT; CDR3 protein: CASSPQAGGDTDTQYF
V gene: TRBV19; clone size: .; J gene: TRBJ2-1; D gene: TRBD1; CDR3 DNA: TGTGCCTCCAACTCCGGGACAGGGGGTTTCAATGAGCAGTTCTTC; CDR3 protein: CASNSGTGGFNEQFF
V gene: TRBV24-1; clone size: .; J gene: TRBJ2-2; D gene: .; CDR3 DNA: TGTGCCACCAGGGGGACTGGAACCGGGGAGCTGTTTTTT; CDR3 protein: CATRGTGTGELFF
V gene: TRBV3-1/TRBV3-2; clone size: .; J gene: TRBJ1-2; D gene: .; CDR3 DNA: TGTGCCAGCAGCCAGCGGCGGGGGGACGGTCATGGCTACACCTTC; CDR3 protein: CASSQRRGDGHGYTF
V gene: TRBV30; clone size: .; J gene: TRBJ1-2; D gene: .; CDR3 DNA: TGTGCCTGGAGCGAACAGGGCGTCGGCTACACCTTC; CDR3 protein: CAWSEQGVGYTF
V gene: TRBV7-2; clone size: .; J gene: TRBJ2-7; D gene: .; CDR3 DNA: TGTGCCAGCAACACAGGGAGGGTAGGGGAGCAGTACTTC; CDR3 protein: CASNTGRVGEQYF
V gene: TRBV7-9; clone size: .; J gene: TRBJ2-7; D gene: .; CDR3 DNA: TGTGCCAGCAGCTTCTCGGACAGATATACCTACGAGCAGTACTTC; CDR3 protein: CASSFSDRYTYEQYF
V gene: TRBV4-2; clone size: .; J gene: TRBJ1-1; D gene: .; CDR3 DNA: TGTGCCAGCAGCCCGAACCTAAGGAACACTGAAGCTTTCTTT; CDR3 protein: CASSPNLRNTEAFF
V gene: TRBV12-1; clone size: .; J gene: TRBJ2-1; D gene: .; CDR3 DNA: TGTGCCAGCAGCGCACTTAGAGGGCCCAATGAGCAGTTCTTC; CDR3 protein: CASSALRGPNEQFF
V gene: TRBV2; clone size: .; J gene: TRBJ1-6; D gene: TRBD1; CDR3 DNA: TGTGCCAGCAGTGGAGCAGGGGGTAATTCACCCCTCCACTTT; CDR3 protein: CASSGAGGNSPLHF
V gene: TRBV7-9; clone size: .; J gene: TRBJ2-2; D gene: TRBD2; CDR3 DNA: TGTGCCAGCAGCCCGACCGCGGGGGTTTTCGGGGAGCTGTTTTTT; CDR3 protein: CASSPTAGVFGELFF
V gene: TRBV7-8; clone size: .; J gene: TRBJ2-1; D gene: TRBD2; CDR3 DNA: TGTGCCAGCAGCTCACGGACTAGCGGGTACAATGAGCAGTTCTTC; CDR3 protein: CASSSRTSGYNEQFF
V gene: TRBV30; clone size: once; J gene: TRBJ2-3; D gene: TRBD1; CDR3 DNA: TGTGCCTGGAACGACAGGGACAGGGGGCTAAGGACAGATACGCAGTATTTT; CDR3 protein: CAWNDRDRGLRTDTQYF
V gene: TRBV30; clone size: .; J gene: TRBJ1-4; D gene: .; CDR3 DNA: TGTGCCTGGAGTGCAGGGTACGCTAATGAAAAACTGTTTTTT; CDR3 protein: CAWSAGYANEKLFF
V gene: TRBV18; clone size: once; J gene: TRBJ1-4; D gene: .; CDR3 DNA: TGTGCCAGCTCACGGGCAGAGATACAGGGTTTGAATGAAAAACTGTTTTTT; CDR3 protein: CASSRAEIQGLNEKLFF
V gene: TRBV4-1; clone size: few; J gene: TRBJ1-5; D gene: TRBD1; CDR3 DNA: TGCGCCAGCAGCCAAAAACGGGACAGTGGGAATCAGCCCCAGCATTTT; CDR3 protein: CASSQKRDSGNQPQHF
V gene: TRBV7-6; clone size: few; J gene: TRBJ2-3; D gene: .; CDR3 DNA: TGTGCCAGCAGCCCCATAGTGCTCAATACGCAGTATTTT; CDR3 protein: CASSPIVLNTQYF
V gene: TRBV28; clone size: .; J gene: TRBJ2-2; D gene: .; CDR3 DNA: TGTGCCAGCACCCCCCCCACCTATCGGGGTGCCACCGGGGAGCTGTTTTTT; CDR3 protein: CASTPPTYRGATGELFF
V gene: TRBV3-1/TRBV3-2; clone size: .; J gene: TRBJ1-2; D gene: .; CDR3 DNA: TGTGCCAGCAGCCAAGGATGGGCGACATCTGGTTATGGCTACACCTTC; CDR3 protein: CASSQGWATSGYGYTF
V gene: TRBV5-1; clone size: .; J gene: TRBJ1-4; D gene: .; CDR3 DNA: TGCGCCAGCAGCTTGGAAGGGACAGAAAAACTGTTTTTT; CDR3 protein: CASSLEGTEKLFF
V gene: TRBV5-1; clone size: once; J gene: TRBJ2-2; D gene: .; CDR3 DNA: TGCGCCAGCAGCGCCGGACACGACACCGGGGAGCTGTTTTTT; CDR3 protein: CASSAGHDTGELFF
V gene: TRBV5-4; clone size: .; J gene: TRBJ1-2; D gene: .; CDR3 DNA: TGTGCCAGCAGCTTGGGGGGGACAAGAGGCTACACCTTC; CDR3 protein: CASSLGGTRGYTF
V gene: TRBV10-1; clone size: .; J gene: TRBJ2-1; D gene: TRBD1; CDR3 DNA: TGCGCCAGCCTAGTCCCGGGACAGGGGAGGGATGAGCAGTTCTTC; CDR3 protein: CASLVPGQGRDEQFF
V gene: TRBV18; clone size: .; J gene: TRBJ2-5; D gene: .; CDR3 DNA: TGTGCCAGCTCACCACCGAGTGGGGCCCAAGAGACCCAGTACTTC; CDR3 protein: CASSPPSGAQETQYF
V gene: TRBV3-1/TRBV3-2; clone size: .; J gene: TRBJ1-3; D gene: .; CDR3 DNA: TGTGCCAGCAGCCAAGATGCGGAGCACACCATATATTTT; CDR3 protein: CASSQDAEHTIYF
V gene: TRBV9; clone size: .; J gene: TRBJ2-1; D gene: .; CDR3 DNA: TGTGCCAGCAGGGGGGGATCGTACAATGAGCAGTTCTTC; CDR3 protein: CASRGGSYNEQFF
V gene: TRBV19; clone size: .; J gene: TRBJ1-5; D gene: TRBD1; CDR3 DNA: TGTGCCAGTAGTAGACAGGGGGACAATCAGCCCCAGCATTTT; CDR3 protein: CASSRQGDNQPQHF
V gene: TRBV5-1; clone size: .; J gene: TRBJ2-2; D gene: .; CDR3 DNA: TGCGCCAGCAGTTTCTCAGGGCCCGGGGAGCTGTTTTTT; CDR3 protein: CASSFSGPGELFF
V gene: TRBV5-4; clone size: .; J gene: TRBJ2-3; D gene: TRBD2; CDR3 DNA: TGTGCCAGCAGCTTGACTAGCGGGAGCACAGATACGCAGTATTTT; CDR3 protein: CASSLTSGSTDTQYF
V gene: TRBV5-1; clone size: .; J gene: TRBJ2-5; D gene: TRBD2; CDR3 DNA: TGCGCCAGCAGCTTGAACGGCGGGAGTGATCAGAGTGGCCAGTACTTC; CDR3 protein: CASSLNGGSDQSGQYF
V gene: TRBV11-2; clone size: few; J gene: TRBJ1-3; D gene: .; CDR3 DNA: TGTGCCAGCAGCTTTCCGGGGGCTGGAAACACCATATATTTT; CDR3 protein: CASSFPGAGNTIYF
V gene: TRBV20-1; clone size: .; J gene: TRBJ1-1; D gene: .; CDR3 DNA: TGCAGTGCTAGTGGTCCGGGGAGAGCTTTCTTT; CDR3 protein: CSASGPGRAFF
V gene: TRBV10-3; clone size: .; J gene: TRBJ2-1; D gene: .; CDR3 DNA: TGTGCCACCGGTAGGGGCAATGAGCAGTTCTTC; CDR3 protein: CATGRGNEQFF
V gene: TRBV7-8; clone size: .; J gene: TRBJ2-5; D gene: TRBD2; CDR3 DNA: TGTGCCAGCAGCCAAACTCTAGCGGGGGGTCAAGAGACCCAGTACTTC; CDR3 protein: CASSQTLAGGQETQYF
V gene: TRBV4-2; clone size: .; J gene: TRBJ1-1; D gene: .; CDR3 DNA: TGTGCCAGCAGCCAAAGAGCATTGCGACTGCAGAATACTGAAGCTTTCTTT; CDR3 protein: CASSQRALRLQNTEAFF
V gene: TRBV15; clone size: .; J gene: TRBJ1-1; D gene: .; CDR3 DNA: TGTGCCACCAGCAGAGAACAAAGGGGGACTGAAGCTTTCTTT; CDR3 protein: CATSREQRGTEAFF
V gene: TRBV7-8; clone size: .; J gene: TRBJ1-5; D gene: .; CDR3 DNA: TGTGCCAGCAGCTTAACTCTCTCCCGGGACATAAATCAGCCCCAGCATTTT; CDR3 protein: CASSLTLSRDINQPQHF
V gene: TRBV6-6; clone size: .; J gene: TRBJ1-5; D gene: .; CDR3 DNA: TGTGCCAGCAGAACGGACAGCGGGAGCAATCCCCAGCATTTT; CDR3 protein: CASRTDSGSNPQHF
V gene: TRBV7-8; clone size: .; J gene: TRBJ2-3; D gene: .; CDR3 DNA: TGTGCCAGCAGCTTAGATGGGCGGGGCACAGATACGCAGTATTTT; CDR3 protein: CASSLDGRGTDTQYF
V gene: TRBV14; clone size: .; J gene: TRBJ2-7; D gene: TRBD2; CDR3 DNA: TGTGCCAGCAGCCCCCAGCGGGATTCCGGCGAGCAGTACTTC; CDR3 protein: CASSPQRDSGEQYF
V gene: TRBV19; clone size: .; J gene: TRBJ1-5; D gene: TRBD1; CDR3 DNA: TGTGCCAACGACAGGGAGATAAATCAGCCCCAGCATTTT; CDR3 protein: CANDREINQPQHF
V gene: TRBV21-1; clone size: .; J gene: TRBJ1-2; D gene: .; CDR3 DNA: TGTGCCAGCAGCAACTGGGACTCCGGGTATGGCTACACCTTC; CDR3 protein: CASSNWDSGYGYTF
V gene: TRBV9; clone size: .; J gene: TRBJ1-2; D gene: .; CDR3 DNA: TGTGCCAGCAGCGCCGGGCAGGGAAACTATGGCTACACCTTC; CDR3 protein: CASSAGQGNYGYTF
V gene: TRBV5-8; clone size: .; J gene: TRBJ1-1; D gene: TRBD1; CDR3 DNA: TGTGCCAGCAGCTTCGCCGGGACAGGGGCTTTCTTT; CDR3 protein: CASSFAGTGAFF
V gene: TRBV18; clone size: .; J gene: TRBJ1-2; D gene: TRBD1; CDR3 DNA: TGTGCCAGCTCACCACGGACAGGAACAGACGATGGCTACACCTTC; CDR3 protein: CASSPRTGTDDGYTF
V gene: TRBV3-1/TRBV3-2; clone size: once; J gene: TRBJ1-2; D gene: TRBD1; CDR3 DNA: TGTGCCAGCAGAACAGGGGCAGGGGGCTACACCTTC; CDR3 protein: CASRTGAGGYTF
V gene: TRBV28; clone size: .; J gene: TRBJ2-7; D gene: TRBD2; CDR3 DNA: TGTGCCAGCACCGTAGCGGGAGGGCCTTCTTACGAGCAGTACTTC; CDR3 protein: CASTVAGGPSYEQYF